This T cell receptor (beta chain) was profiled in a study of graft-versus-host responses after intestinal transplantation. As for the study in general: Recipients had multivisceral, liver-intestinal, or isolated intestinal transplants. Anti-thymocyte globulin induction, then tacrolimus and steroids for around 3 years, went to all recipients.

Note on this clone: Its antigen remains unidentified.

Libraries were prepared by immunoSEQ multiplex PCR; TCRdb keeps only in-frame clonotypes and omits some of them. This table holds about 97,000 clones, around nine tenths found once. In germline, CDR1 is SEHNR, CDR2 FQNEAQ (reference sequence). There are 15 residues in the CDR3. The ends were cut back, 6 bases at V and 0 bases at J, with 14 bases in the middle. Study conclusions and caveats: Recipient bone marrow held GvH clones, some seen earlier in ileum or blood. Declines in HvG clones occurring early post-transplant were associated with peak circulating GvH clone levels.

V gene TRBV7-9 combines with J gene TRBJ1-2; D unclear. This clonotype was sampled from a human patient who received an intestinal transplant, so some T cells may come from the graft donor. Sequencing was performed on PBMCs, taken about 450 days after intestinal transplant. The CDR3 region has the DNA TGTGCCAGCAGTTTTGGAACAGCTCCTAACTATGGCTACACCTTC. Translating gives CASSFGTAPNYGYTF.